This T cell receptor beta chain was identified during a study of OX40 agonist ivuxolimab in advanced cancers. Across the study: Patients were dosed intravenously with ivuxolimab at 0.01 to 10 mg/kg every 2 weeks. Subjects had a mean age of roughly 60 years, with a range of about 23 to 85; roughly 80% were male.

With regard to this clone: Its matching antigen is unknown.

This table comes from immunoSEQ multiplex PCR, and its TCRdb copy is limited to in-frame clones, with some not included. The sample yields around 71,000 clones, 70% to 90% seen once. Whole-study results and caveats: Some patients without response likewise showed low normalized clonal expansion. Dosing at 0.1 to 3.0 mg/kg was accompanied by clonal expansion of CD4+ and CD8+ blood T cells by week 6.

This specimen consisted of CD4+ or CD8+ T cells sorted from blood, obtained in a trial of the OX40 agonist ivuxolimab. The source of this sequence is an adult with an advanced solid tumor such as melanoma, head and neck, liver or kidney cancer.

CDR3 nucleotide sequence: TGTGCCAGCAGTTACTCTCGGAGGACCCAAGAGACCCAGTACTTC. The encoded protein is CASSYSRRTQETQYF. This chain uses TRBV6-5 with TRBJ2-5, with TRBD2 as a possible D gene (5 bases). The CDR3 contains 15 residues. The germline V and J ends were trimmed by 0 bases and 1 base, with 9 bases remaining between them. Germline CDR1 and CDR2: MNHEY and SVGAGI.